The rows below give T cell receptor beta chains drawn from one sample of a study of graft-versus-host responses after intestinal transplantation. Repertoires were generated with immunoSEQ multiplex PCR, while TCRdb's copy carries only in-frame clones and drops some. The sample shows 71,000 or so clones, about nine tenths of them seen only once. Antigen specificity for these receptors is unknown. Sample: unstimulated CD8+ T cells sorted from spleen or lymph node cells, taken before intestinal transplant. The source is a human donor who received an intestinal transplant. The CDR3 runs from the conserved cysteine through the conserved F or W. D genes are given only for firm matches. Clone size appears in some rows only: once, few, many, or a class for an expanded clone.

clone size: .
V gene: TRBV6-5
D gene: .
J gene: TRBJ2-3
CDR3 DNA: TGTGCCAGCAGTTACTCGAGGTCAGATACGCAGTATTTT
CDR3 protein: CASSYSRSDTQYF

clone size: .
V gene: TRBV7-6
D gene: TRBD2
J gene: TRBJ2-1
CDR3 DNA: TGTGCCAGCAGCTTATGGGGATACGGGACTACAGACAATGAGCAGTTCTTC
CDR3 protein: CASSLWGYGTTDNEQFF

clone size: .
V gene: TRBV13
D gene: TRBD1
J gene: TRBJ2-6
CDR3 DNA: TGTGCCAGCAGCTCCAGGGGGAGTGGGGCCAACGTCCTGACTTTC
CDR3 protein: CASSSRGSGANVLTF

clone size: few
V gene: TRBV5-6
D gene: TRBD1
J gene: TRBJ1-6
CDR3 DNA: TGTGCCAGCAGCTCGGGACAGGGTTTACCACCCCTCCACTTT
CDR3 protein: CASSSGQGLPPLHF

clone size: once
V gene: TRBV4-1
D gene: .
J gene: TRBJ2-7
CDR3 DNA: TGCGCCAGCAGCCAAGAACAGGCCTCGGGCGAGCAGTACTTC
CDR3 protein: CASSQEQASGEQYF

clone size: .
V gene: TRBV6-1
D gene: .
J gene: TRBJ2-5
CDR3 DNA: TGTGCCAGCAGTGAACCCGGGACAACTCCTAGAAAATACCCGGGGACCCAGTACTTC
CDR3 protein: CASSEPGTTPRKYPGTQYF

clone size: .
V gene: TRBV2
D gene: .
J gene: TRBJ2-2
CDR3 DNA: TGTGCCAGCAGTAGGACATTTACTTACACCGGGGAGCTGTTTTTT
CDR3 protein: CASSRTFTYTGELFF

clone size: .
V gene: TRBV7-9
D gene: .
J gene: TRBJ1-2
CDR3 DNA: TGTGCCAGCAGCTTAAGGCCCCCGGACACCGCCTATGGCTACACCTTC
CDR3 protein: CASSLRPPDTAYGYTF

clone size: .
V gene: TRBV5-8
D gene: TRBD1
J gene: TRBJ2-7
CDR3 DNA: TGTGCCAGCAGCTTGGGGACAGGGACTTACGAGCAGTACTTC
CDR3 protein: CASSLGTGTYEQYF

clone size: few
V gene: TRBV10-1
D gene: TRBD1
J gene: TRBJ1-2
CDR3 DNA: TGCGCCAGCAGTGAGGACAGGGTCAGTGGCTACACCTTC
CDR3 protein: CASSEDRVSGYTF

clone size: once
V gene: TRBV6-6
D gene: TRBD2
J gene: TRBJ2-3
CDR3 DNA: TGTGCCAGCAGTTACGCGGGGGGGATCACAGATACGCAGTATTTT
CDR3 protein: CASSYAGGITDTQYF

clone size: .
V gene: TRBV5-1
D gene: .
J gene: TRBJ1-1
CDR3 DNA: TGCGCCAGCAGCTCTCTAACGGACATGAACACTGAAGCTTTCTTT
CDR3 protein: CASSSLTDMNTEAFF

clone size: .
V gene: TRBV5-1
D gene: TRBD1
J gene: TRBJ1-1
CDR3 DNA: TGCGCCAGCAGCCGAAAGGGATGGACAGGGGGCCATCTCACGAACACTGAAGCTTTCTTT
CDR3 protein: CASSRKGWTGGHLTNTEAFF

clone size: once
V gene: TRBV28
D gene: TRBD1
J gene: TRBJ2-7
CDR3 DNA: TGTGCCAGCAGTTTATTTGTGACAGGGGTGCTTGGCTCCTACGAGCAGTACTTC
CDR3 protein: CASSLFVTGVLGSYEQYF

clone size: once
V gene: TRBV27
D gene: TRBD2
J gene: TRBJ2-1
CDR3 DNA: TGTGCCAGCAGTCCCTACACTAGCGTCCCTAGCAATGAGCAGTTCTTC
CDR3 protein: CASSPYTSVPSNEQFF

clone size: .
V gene: TRBV11-3
D gene: .
J gene: TRBJ2-1
CDR3 DNA: TGTGCCAGCAGCTTTGGGGGGGGGCCCTACAATGAGCAGTTCTTC
CDR3 protein: CASSFGGGPYNEQFF

clone size: .
V gene: TRBV29-1
D gene: TRBD1
J gene: TRBJ2-2
CDR3 DNA: TGCAGCGCTCTATGGGACAGGGGGTTCACCGGGGAGCTGTTTTTT
CDR3 protein: CSALWDRGFTGELFF

clone size: once
V gene: TRBV19
D gene: TRBD1
J gene: TRBJ1-2
CDR3 DNA: TGTGCCAGTAAGAACGTTTTCGGGGACAGGGGCGAGGGAGGCTACACCTTC
CDR3 protein: CASKNVFGDRGEGGYTF

clone size: .
V gene: TRBV19
D gene: TRBD1
J gene: TRBJ1-1
CDR3 DNA: TGTGCCAGTATTCAGACAGGGACAGTCGCTGAAGCTTTCTTT
CDR3 protein: CASIQTGTVAEAFF

clone size: .
V gene: TRBV6-6
D gene: .
J gene: TRBJ2-7
CDR3 DNA: TGTGCCAGCAGCCCGGACTGGCACGAGCAGTACTTC
CDR3 protein: CASSPDWHEQYF

clone size: .
V gene: TRBV6-5
D gene: TRBD1
J gene: TRBJ2-7
CDR3 DNA: TGTGCCAGCATGGGGACAGGGGACGCCTACGAGCAGTACTTC
CDR3 protein: CASMGTGDAYEQYF

clone size: .
V gene: TRBV12-5
D gene: .
J gene: TRBJ2-3
CDR3 DNA: TGTGCTAGTGATCAGGGGTCAGGTACGCAGTATTTT
CDR3 protein: CASDQGSGTQYF

clone size: .
V gene: TRBV11-2
D gene: TRBD1
J gene: TRBJ2-7
CDR3 DNA: TGTGCCAGCAGCCCCCGCCAGGGGGTCTTAAACGAGCAGTACTTC
CDR3 protein: CASSPRQGVLNEQYF

clone size: .
V gene: TRBV6-5
D gene: TRBD1
J gene: TRBJ2-2
CDR3 DNA: TGTGCCAGCAGTTATCAGGGGGCGACCGGGGAGCTGTTTTTT
CDR3 protein: CASSYQGATGELFF

clone size: .
V gene: TRBV25-1
D gene: TRBD1
J gene: TRBJ2-7
CDR3 DNA: TGTGCCAGCAGTACCGGGACAGGGCGTACCTTC
CDR3 protein: CASSTGTGRTF

clone size: .
V gene: TRBV13
D gene: .
J gene: TRBJ2-3
CDR3 DNA: TGTGCCAGCAGCTTTCGCGCCGATCCGAGCACAGATACGCAGTATTTT
CDR3 protein: CASSFRADPSTDTQYF

clone size: .
V gene: TRBV7-3
D gene: .
J gene: TRBJ2-3
CDR3 DNA: TGTGCCAGCAGCTTACAAGGTGGGAGGAGCACAGATACGCAGTATTTT
CDR3 protein: CASSLQGGRSTDTQYF

clone size: .
V gene: TRBV28
D gene: .
J gene: TRBJ2-1
CDR3 DNA: TGTGCCAGCAGTTTCGTAGCCAATGAGCAGTTCTTC
CDR3 protein: CASSFVANEQFF

clone size: .
V gene: TRBV7-6
D gene: TRBD2
J gene: TRBJ2-7
CDR3 DNA: TGTGCCAGCAGCGCCCCAGCGGGGGTAGACCAGTACTTC
CDR3 protein: CASSAPAGVDQYF

clone size: .
V gene: TRBV11-2
D gene: .
J gene: TRBJ1-3
CDR3 DNA: TGTGCCAGCAGCCCCGCCTTGGGGGGGGCGGGTGGAAACACCATATATTTT
CDR3 protein: CASSPALGGAGGNTIYF

clone size: .
V gene: TRBV2
D gene: TRBD2
J gene: TRBJ2-1
CDR3 DNA: TGTGCCAGCGGGGGACTAAGCCCCTACAATGAGCAGTTCTTC
CDR3 protein: CASGGLSPYNEQFF

clone size: once
V gene: TRBV10-3
D gene: .
J gene: TRBJ1-2
CDR3 DNA: TGTGCCATCAGTGAGTCCCCAGGGTGGGGGGAGTTCGGCGGCTACACCTTC
CDR3 protein: CAISESPGWGEFGGYTF

clone size: .
V gene: TRBV5-8
D gene: .
J gene: TRBJ1-2
CDR3 DNA: TGTGCCAGCAGCCCGAAGGGGTTAATATTTGGCTACACCTTC
CDR3 protein: CASSPKGLIFGYTF